Here is one TCR beta chain with its context. Its antigen remains unknown. Germline V gene lookup returns CDR1 MGHDK and CDR2 SYGVNS. The CDR3 length is 15 residues. Trimming left V 2 bases short and J 0 bases short, with 5 bases between. This sample is drawn from a study of cytomegalovirus exposure and HLA in healthy donors. Study-level points and caveats: A likely sequencing artifact accounted for one observed cluster of highly shared sequence variants. DRB1 had the most TCR associations and HLA-C the fewest, a later analysis found, with rates varying by HLA locus. Published work reported that the classifier diagnosed cytomegalovirus status with high specificity and sensitivity.

The PCR made use of 60 Vbeta and 13 Jbeta primers. TCRdb's table, derived via immunoSEQ multiplex PCR, lists solely in-frame clones and lacks some. The sample includes over 200,000 clones, more than 75% of them seen just once. The chain joins TRBV25-1 to TRBJ1-6; D not resolved. The TCR originated in a woman in her thirties or forties in good health and CMV-seropositive. Sequenced material: PBMCs. In DNA form, the CDR3 reads TGTGCCAGCAGTGAAGAACACTCCTATAATTCACCCCTCCACTTT. It codes for CASSEEHSYNSPLHF.